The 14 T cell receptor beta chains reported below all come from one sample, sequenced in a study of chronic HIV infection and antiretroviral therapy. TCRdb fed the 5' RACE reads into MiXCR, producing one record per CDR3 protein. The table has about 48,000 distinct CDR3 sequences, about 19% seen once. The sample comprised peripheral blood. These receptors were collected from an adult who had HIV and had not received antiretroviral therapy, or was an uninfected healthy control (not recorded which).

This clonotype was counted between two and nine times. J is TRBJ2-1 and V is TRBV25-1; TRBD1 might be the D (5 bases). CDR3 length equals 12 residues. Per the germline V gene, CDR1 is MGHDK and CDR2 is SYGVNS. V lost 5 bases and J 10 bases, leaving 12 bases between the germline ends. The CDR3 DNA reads TGTGCCAGCAGTTCCAGGGTGGGCGAGCAGTTCTTC. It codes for CASSSRVGEQFF. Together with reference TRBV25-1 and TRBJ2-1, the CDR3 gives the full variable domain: EADIYQTPRYLVIGTGKKITLECSQTMGHDKMYWYQQDPGMELHLIHYSYGVNSTEKGDLSSESTVSRIRTEHFPLTLESARPSHTSQYLCASSSRVGEQFFGPGTRLTVL.

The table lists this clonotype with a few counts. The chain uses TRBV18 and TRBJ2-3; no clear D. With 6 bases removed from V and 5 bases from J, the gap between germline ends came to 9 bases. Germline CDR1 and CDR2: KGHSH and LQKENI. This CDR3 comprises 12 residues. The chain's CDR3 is CASSGLGDTQYF. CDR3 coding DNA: TGTGCCAGCTCCGGGCTCGGAGATACGCAGTATTTT. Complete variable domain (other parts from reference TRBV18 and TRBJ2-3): NAGVMQNPRHLVRRRGQEARLRCSPMKGHSHVYWYRQLPEEGLKFMVYLQKENIIDESGMPKERFSAEFPKEGPSILRIQQVVRGDSAAYFCASSGLGDTQYFGPGTRLTVL.

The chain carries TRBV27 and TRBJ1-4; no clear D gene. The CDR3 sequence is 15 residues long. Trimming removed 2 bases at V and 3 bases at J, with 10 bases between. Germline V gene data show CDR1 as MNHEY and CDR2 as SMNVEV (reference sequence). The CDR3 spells CASSLKGLPNEKLFF. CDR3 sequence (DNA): TGTGCCAGCAGTTTAAAAGGGTTACCTAATGAAAAACTGTTTTTT.

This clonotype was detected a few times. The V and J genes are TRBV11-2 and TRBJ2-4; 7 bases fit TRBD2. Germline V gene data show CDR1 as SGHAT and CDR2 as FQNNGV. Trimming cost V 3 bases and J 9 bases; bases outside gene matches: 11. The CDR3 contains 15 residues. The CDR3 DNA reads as TGTGCCAGCAGCTTCGAGAGCGGGACCGGGATCATTCAGTACTTC. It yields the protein CASSFESGTGIIQYF. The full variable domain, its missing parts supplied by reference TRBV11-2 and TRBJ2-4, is EAGVAQSPRYKIIEKRQSVAFWCNPISGHATLYWYQQILGQGPKLLIQFQNNGVVDDSQLPKDRFSAERLKGVDSTLKIQPAKLEDSAVYLCASSFESGTGIIQYFGAGTRLSVL.

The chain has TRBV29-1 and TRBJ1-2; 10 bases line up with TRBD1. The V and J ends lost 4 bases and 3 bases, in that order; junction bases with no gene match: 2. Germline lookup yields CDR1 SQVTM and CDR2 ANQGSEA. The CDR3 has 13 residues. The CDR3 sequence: CSVVTGGDYGYTF. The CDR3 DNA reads TGCAGCGTTGTGACAGGGGGCGACTATGGCTACACCTTC.

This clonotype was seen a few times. The CDR3, as DNA: TGTGCCAGCAGTTTAGGGCTAGCGGGAGGGCCACTTACGCAGTATTTT. It codes for CASSLGLAGGPLTQYF. The gene calls are TRBV27 and TRBJ2-3; TRBD2 aligns across 12 bases. CDR1 and CDR2 from the germline V gene are MNHEY and SMNVEV (reference sequence). J lost 8 bases, V lost 2 bases, and 8 bases had no gene match. This CDR3 comprises 16 residues.

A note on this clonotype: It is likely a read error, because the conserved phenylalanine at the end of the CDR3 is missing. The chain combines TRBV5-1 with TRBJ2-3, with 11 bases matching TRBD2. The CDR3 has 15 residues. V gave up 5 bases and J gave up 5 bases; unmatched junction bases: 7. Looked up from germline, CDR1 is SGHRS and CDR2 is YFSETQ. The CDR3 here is CASRTSGTPKDTQYY. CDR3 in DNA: TGCGCCAGCAGGACTAGCGGGACCCCCAAAGATACGCAGTATTAT.

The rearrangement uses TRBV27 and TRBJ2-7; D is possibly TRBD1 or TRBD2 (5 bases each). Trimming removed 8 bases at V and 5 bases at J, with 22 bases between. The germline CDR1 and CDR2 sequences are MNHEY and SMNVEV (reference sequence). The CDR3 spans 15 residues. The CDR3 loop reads CASSLAGGPRNEQYF. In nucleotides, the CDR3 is TGTGCCAGCTCACTGGCTGGGGGACCGAGGAACGAGCAGTACTTC.

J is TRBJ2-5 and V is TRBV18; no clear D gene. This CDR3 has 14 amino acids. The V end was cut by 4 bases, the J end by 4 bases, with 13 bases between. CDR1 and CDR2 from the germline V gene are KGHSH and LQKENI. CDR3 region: CASSLSDPRETQYF. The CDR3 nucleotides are TGTGCCAGCTCACTTTCTGACCCCCGAGAGACCCAGTACTTC. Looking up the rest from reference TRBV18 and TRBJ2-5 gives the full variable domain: NAGVMQNPRHLVRRRGQEARLRCSPMKGHSHVYWYRQLPEEGLKFMVYLQKENIIDESGMPKERFSAEFPKEGPSILRIQQVVRGDSAAYFCASSLSDPRETQYFGPGTRLLVL.

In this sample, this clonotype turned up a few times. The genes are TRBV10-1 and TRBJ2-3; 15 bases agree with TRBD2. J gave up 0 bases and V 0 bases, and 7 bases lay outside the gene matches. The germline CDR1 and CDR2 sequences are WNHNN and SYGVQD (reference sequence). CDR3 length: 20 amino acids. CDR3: CASSESTLGLAGGSTDTQYF. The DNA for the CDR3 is TGCGCCAGCAGTGAGTCGACTTTGGGACTAGCGGGAGGCAGCACAGATACGCAGTATTTT.

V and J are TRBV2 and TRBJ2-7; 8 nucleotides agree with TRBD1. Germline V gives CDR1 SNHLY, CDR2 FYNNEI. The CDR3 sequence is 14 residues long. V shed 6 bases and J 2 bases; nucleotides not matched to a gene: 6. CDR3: CASRVGQVTYEQYF. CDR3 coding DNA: TGTGCCAGCAGGGTGGGACAGGTTACCTACGAGCAGTACTTC.

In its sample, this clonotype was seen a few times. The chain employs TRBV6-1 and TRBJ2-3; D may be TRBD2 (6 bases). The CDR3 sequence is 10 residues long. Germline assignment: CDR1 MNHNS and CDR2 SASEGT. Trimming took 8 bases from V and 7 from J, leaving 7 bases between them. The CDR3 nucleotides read TGTGCCAGCGGGGACTATACGCAGTATTTT. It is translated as CASGDYTQYF.

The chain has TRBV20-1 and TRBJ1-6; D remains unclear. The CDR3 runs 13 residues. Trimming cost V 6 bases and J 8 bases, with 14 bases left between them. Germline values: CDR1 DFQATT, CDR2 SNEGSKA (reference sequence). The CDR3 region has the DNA TGCAGTGCGTCTACAGTGAATGATTCACCCCTCCACTTT. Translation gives CSASTVNDSPLHF.

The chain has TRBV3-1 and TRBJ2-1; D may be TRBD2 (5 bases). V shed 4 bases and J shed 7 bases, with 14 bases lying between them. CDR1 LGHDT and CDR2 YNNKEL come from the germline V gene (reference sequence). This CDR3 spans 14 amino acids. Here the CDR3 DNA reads TGTGCCAGCAGCCCTCATCGGGGAATGAATGAGCAGTTCTTC. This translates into CASSPHRGMNEQFF.